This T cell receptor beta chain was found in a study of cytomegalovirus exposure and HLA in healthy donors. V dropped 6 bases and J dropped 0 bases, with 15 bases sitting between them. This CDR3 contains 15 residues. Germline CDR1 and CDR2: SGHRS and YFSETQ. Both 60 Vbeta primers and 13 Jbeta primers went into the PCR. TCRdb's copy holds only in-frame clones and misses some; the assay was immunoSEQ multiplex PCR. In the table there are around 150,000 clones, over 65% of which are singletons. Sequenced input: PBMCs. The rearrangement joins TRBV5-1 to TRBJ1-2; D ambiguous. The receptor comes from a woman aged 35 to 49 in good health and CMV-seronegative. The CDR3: CASNGGVQANYGYTF. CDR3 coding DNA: TGCGCCAGCAACGGCGGAGTACAAGCTAACTATGGCTACACCTTC.